These T cell receptor beta chains were read from a single sample in a study of vaccination effects on CD4 cells after COVID-19. Sequencing was performed with immunoSEQ multiplex PCR; in TCRdb, only in-frame clones are kept and a portion is missing. There are around 81,000 clones in the sample; more than 60% occur only once, and 1.1% lies in the top ten. Their antigens remain unidentified. The starting material was CD4+ T cells from PBMCs cultured with HCoV-OC43 spike peptides, obtained after COVID-19 vaccination. The receptors originated from a human donor who received a COVID-19 vaccine. CDR3s include the opening cysteine and the closing phenylalanine or tryptophan. A D gene is named only where the DNA matches it firmly. Clone size is not always given. Where it is, it says once, few, many or a class for expanded clones.

size | J | V | D | CDR3 | DNA
- | TRBJ1-2 | TRBV4-2 | - | CASSQTPGQPGYTF | TGTGCCAGCAGCCAAACCCCGGGACAACCTGGCTACACCTTC
once | TRBJ2-1 | TRBV2 | - | CASSERNEQFF | TGTGCCAGCAGTGAACGCAATGAGCAGTTCTTC
- | TRBJ1-6 | TRBV28 | - | CASIMSVANYSPLHF | TGTGCCAGCATCATGTCAGTGGCGAATTATTCACCCCTCCACTTT
- | TRBJ2-1 | TRBV7-3 | - | CASSSIESSYNEQFF | TGTGCCAGCAGCTCAATCGAAAGCTCCTACAATGAGCAGTTCTTC
few | TRBJ2-2 | TRBV7-2 | - | CASSLVRFSGELFF | TGTGCCAGCAGCTTGGTTCGATTTTCTGGGGAGCTGTTTTTT
- | TRBJ2-2 | TRBV6-5 | - | CASSYSREAGELFF | TGTGCCAGCAGTTACAGCCGGGAAGCCGGGGAGCTGTTTTTT
- | TRBJ2-5 | TRBV9 | - | CASSGPPGGRETQYF | TGTGCCAGCAGCGGCCCCCCGGGGGGCCGGGAGACCCAGTACTTC
few | TRBJ1-1 | TRBV24-1 | - | CATSTGFGTEAFF | TGTGCCACCTCGACGGGATTTGGCACTGAAGCTTTCTTT
- | TRBJ2-4 | TRBV18 | - | CASSPDGRPIQYF | TGTGCCAGCTCACCAGACGGGAGACCCATTCAGTACTTC
- | TRBJ2-1 | TRBV3-1/TRBV3-2 | TRBD1 | CASSQEGQSSYNEQFF | TGTGCCAGCAGCCAAGAGGGACAGAGCTCCTACAATGAGCAGTTCTTC
- | TRBJ1-3 | TRBV11-2 | - | CASSLAAGGGLGNTIYF | TGTGCCAGCAGCTTAGCCGCCGGAGGGGGACTGGGAAACACCATATATTTT
- | TRBJ2-3 | TRBV24-1 | TRBD2 | CATSDPPGTSGGANTQYF | TGTGCCACCAGTGATCCCCCCGGGACTAGCGGGGGGGCGAATACGCAGTATTTT
- | TRBJ2-1 | TRBV6-5 | TRBD1 | CASRGQRNNEQFF | TGTGCCAGCAGGGGACAGAGAAACAATGAGCAGTTCTTC
- | TRBJ1-5 | TRBV28 | TRBD1 | CASSPGQGGQPQHF | TGTGCCAGCAGTCCAGGACAGGGCGGGCAGCCCCAGCATTTT
few | TRBJ1-5 | TRBV27 | - | CASSLKGRQPQHF | TGTGCCAGCAGTTTGAAGGGACGGCAGCCCCAGCATTTT
- | TRBJ2-5 | TRBV10-2 | TRBD2 | CASQGTSGETQYF | TGCGCCAGCCAGGGGACTAGCGGAGAGACCCAGTACTTC
- | TRBJ2-5 | TRBV19 | - | CASSRQSGETQYF | TGTGCCAGTAGTCGCCAATCGGGGGAGACCCAGTACTTC
- | TRBJ1-5 | TRBV30 | - | CAWSVQNNQPQHF | TGTGCCTGGAGTGTACAGAACAATCAGCCCCAGCATTTT